One sample yielded the 29 T cell receptor beta chains listed below, sequenced in a study of blood T cell repertoires in COVID-19. Sequencing used immunoSEQ multiplex PCR; TCRdb keeps in-frame clones, though not all of them. Altogether some 140,000 clones are present, roughly 86% being singletons, with the ten largest covering around 13%. Sequencing used peripheral blood. All receptors come from a human donor in a cohort sampled during active COVID-19.

The chain combines TRBV2 with TRBJ2-1; 8 bases are a match to TRBD1. The CDR3 sequence is 17 residues long. The ends lost 6 bases at V and 3 bases at J; junction bases unmatched: 13. From germline, CDR1 is SNHLY and CDR2 FYNNEI. CDR3 bases: TGTGCCAGCAGCCGCGGGACAGGCATTGGGTACTACAATGAGCAGTTCTTC. Encoded protein: CASSRGTGIGYYNEQFF.

The chain is built from TRBV10-3 and TRBJ1-6, with 8 bases fitting TRBD1. Looked up from germline, CDR1 is ENHRY and CDR2 is SYGVKD. The V gene end was trimmed by 8 bases and the J gene end by 7 bases; junction bases not matched to a gene: 10. CDR3 size: 15 residues. The CDR3 bases are TGTGCCATCGGGGCGACAGGGGTCGGGAATTCACCCCTCCACTTT. This gives the protein CAIGATGVGNSPLHF.

The V call is TRBV7-9, the J call TRBJ1-2; a weak D match, TRBD1 (5 bases). Trimming took 3 bases from V and 0 from J, leaving 11 bases between them. The CDR3 has 15 residues. Germline CDR1 and CDR2: SEHNR and FQNEAQ (reference sequence). Here the CDR3 DNA reads TGTGCCAGCAGCTTGACAGCTTTAGCTAACTATGGCTACACCTTC. Translation: CASSLTALANYGYTF.

The V and J genes are TRBV6-1 and TRBJ1-2; D uncertain. The V gene's germline CDR1 is MNHNS and CDR2 SASEGT. The CDR3 has 15 amino acids. The V end lost 0 bases, the J end lost 2 bases, and 10 bases lay between the germline ends. CDR3 protein: CASSEAIAVNYGYTF. The CDR3 bases are TGTGCCAGCAGTGAAGCAATTGCAGTCAACTATGGCTACACCTTC.

The chain uses TRBV14 and TRBJ2-7; no definite D call. The germline V gene encodes CDR1 SGHDN and CDR2 FVKESK. V was shortened by 3 bases and J by 5 bases, with 11 bases between the two germline ends. The CDR3 contains 13 residues. CDR3 protein: CASSQQPANEQYF. CDR3 nucleotides: TGTGCCAGCAGCCAGCAACCAGCGAACGAGCAGTACTTC.

This sequence joins TRBV20-1 and TRBJ1-1, with a tentative D call TRBD1 (5 bases). This CDR3 is 13 amino acids long. The germline CDR1 and CDR2 sequences are DFQATT and SNEGSKA (reference sequence). V gave up 3 bases and J gave up 0 bases, with 8 bases separating them. CDR3: CSASSGVNTEAFF. The CDR3 DNA sequence: TGCAGTGCTAGTTCGGGGGTGAACACTGAAGCTTTCTTT.

The chain employs TRBV19 and TRBJ1-2, with 7 nucleotides matching TRBD1. The germline V gene encodes CDR1 LNHDA and CDR2 SQIVND (reference sequence). This CDR3 spans 14 amino acids. V was pared by 3 bases and J by 2 bases, with 3 bases of the junction left unmatched. CDR3 nucleotides: TGTGCCAGTAGTATCCACAGGGGCAACTATGGCTACACCTTC. It specifies CASSIHRGNYGYTF.

For the CDR3, the DNA is TGCGCCAGCAGCGAGGGGGTTAGCAATCAGCCCCAGCATTTT. It specifies CASSEGVSNQPQHF. The V and J genes are TRBV4-1 and TRBJ1-5; a weak D match, TRBD1 (6 bases). With 5 bases removed from V and 0 bases from J, the gap between germline ends came to 8 bases. Germline V gene data show CDR1 as MGHRA and CDR2 as YSYEKL. CDR3 length: 14 residues.

This clone was recorded once. CDR3 region: CASSRWQGLIETQYF. The DNA of the CDR3 is TGTGCCAGCAGCCGCTGGCAGGGGTTAATAGAGACCCAGTACTTC. This chain joins TRBV5-5 and TRBJ2-5; maybe TRBD1 (6 bases). This CDR3 contains 15 residues. CDR1 SGHKS and CDR2 YYEKEE come from the germline V gene (reference sequence). V was shortened by 4 bases and J by 4 bases, with 17 bases between the two germline ends.

The chain couples TRBV7-3 to TRBJ2-3, with 12 bases fitting TRBD2. This CDR3 spans 18 amino acids. After removal of 4 bases from V and 0 bases from J, the junction contained 8 bases not matched to a gene. Germline V gives CDR1 SGHTA, CDR2 FQGTGA. CDR3 residues: CASSSGLAGSRSTDTQYF. CDR3 DNA sequence: TGTGCCAGCAGCTCGGGACTAGCGGGTTCCCGTAGCACAGATACGCAGTATTTT.

The chain recombines TRBV10-1 with TRBJ2-2, with 9 bases identical to TRBD1. The CDR3 covers 14 residues. V shed 2 bases, J shed 8 bases, and the junction held 3 bases outside the gene matches. Germline values: CDR1 WNHNN, CDR2 SYGVQD (reference sequence). In DNA form, the CDR3 reads TGCGCCAGCAGTGAGATTGGGACAGGGGGGGAGCTGTTTTTT. Its protein product is CASSEIGTGGELFF.

This sequence joins TRBV5-5 and TRBJ1-3, with D maybe TRBD1 (6 bases). The length of the CDR3 is 14 residues. V was pared by 6 bases and J by 3 bases, with 13 bases between. The germline CDR1 and CDR2 sequences are SGHKS and YYEKEE (reference sequence). The CDR3 sequence is CASKTTGSGNTIYF. The CDR3, as DNA: TGTGCCAGCAAAACTACAGGGAGTGGAAACACCATATATTTT.

This clone was seen a few times. The rearrangement joins TRBV28 to TRBJ1-6; TRBD1 matches at 8 bases. Germline V gene sequence: CDR1 MDHEN, CDR2 SYDVKM. Germline trimming cut 4 bases from V and 9 bases from J; bases unmatched to any gene: 8. The CDR3 spans 15 residues. In nucleotides, the CDR3 is TGTGCCAGCAGTTCCCTGACAGGGGACACTTCACCCCTCCACTTT. Translating it yields CASSSLTGDTSPLHF. The full variable domain, completed using reference TRBV28 and TRBJ1-6, is DVKVTQSSRYLVKRTGEKVFLECVQDMDHENMFWYRQDPGLGLRLIYFSYDVKMKEKGDIPEGYSVSREKKERFSLILESASTNQTSMYLCASSSLTGDTSPLHFGNGTRLTVT.

This chain joins TRBV12-3 or TRBV12-4 and TRBJ2-7; TRBD1 aligns across 7 bases. With 6 bases clipped from V and 4 bases from J, the junction kept 6 bases outside the gene matches. This CDR3 comprises 13 residues. Here the CDR3 reads CASRKSTGYEQYF. For the CDR3, the DNA is TGTGCCAGCAGAAAATCGACAGGGTACGAGCAGTACTTC.

The J gene is TRBJ2-3, the V gene TRBV11-3, with D possibly TRBD2 on 7 matching bases. This CDR3 region has 16 residues. V was shortened by 6 bases and J by 5 bases, with 21 bases between the two germline ends. CDR1 and CDR2 from the germline V gene are SGHNT and YENEEA. The CDR3 region is CASSTLDGGAGDTQYF. The CDR3, as DNA: TGTGCCAGCAGTACCCTAGATGGGGGGGCCGGAGATACGCAGTATTTT. The entire variable domain, with the rest obtained from reference TRBV11-3 and TRBJ2-3, is as follows: EAGVVQSPRYKIIEKKQPVAFWCNPISGHNTLYWYLQNLGQGPELLIRYENEEAVDDSQLPKDRFSAERLKGVDSTLKIQPAELGDSAVYLCASSTLDGGAGDTQYFGPGTRLTVL.

The V call is TRBV5-4, the J call TRBJ2-7, with 10 positions matching TRBD1. Trimming removed 0 bases from V and 6 bases from J; junction bases left unmatched: 3. Germline values: CDR1 SGHNT, CDR2 YYREEE (reference sequence). There are 14 residues in the CDR3. The CDR3 spells CASSLAGTGVEQYF. The CDR3 DNA is TGTGCCAGCAGCTTGGCCGGGACAGGGGTCGAGCAGTACTTC.

The chain joins TRBV7-8 to TRBJ1-1; TRBD1 aligns across 7 bases. Germline V gene sequence: CDR1 SGHVS, CDR2 FQNEAQ. The trim removed 0 bases at V and 4 bases at J, leaving 5 bases unmatched. The CDR3 is made up of 15 amino acids. CDR3 sequence (DNA): TGTGCCAGCAGCTTAGCGTGGGGACAGCGCACTGAAGCTTTCTTT. Its translation: CASSLAWGQRTEAFF.

The chain couples TRBV6-2 or TRBV6-3 to TRBJ2-5, with 9 bases matching TRBD2. V was clipped by 0 bases and J by 0 bases; unmatched bases: 11. The germline gives CDR1 MNHEY, CDR2 SVGEGT. This CDR3 spans 19 amino acids. CDR3: CASSYSKAGLAGNQETQYF. As DNA, the CDR3 is TGTGCCAGCAGTTACTCGAAAGCTGGCCTAGCGGGGAACCAAGAGACCCAGTACTTC.

In this sample, this clone turned up a few times. The chain links TRBV6-2 or TRBV6-3 to TRBJ2-7; D unresolved. The length of the CDR3 is 12 residues. The germline gives CDR1 MNHEY, CDR2 SVGEGT. V was clipped by 2 bases and J by 4 bases, with 6 bases between them. The CDR3 is CASSYQAYEQYF. The CDR3 region has the DNA TGTGCCAGCAGTTACCAAGCTTACGAGCAGTACTTC.

The chain links TRBV3-1 (or the pseudogene TRBV3-2) to TRBJ1-2, with a weak D call TRBD1 (6 bases). CDR1 LGHDT and CDR2 YNNKEL come from the germline V gene (reference sequence). V was shortened by 1 base and J by 7 bases, with 16 bases between the two germline ends. This CDR3 has 15 amino acids. The CDR3 nucleotides read TGTGCCAGCAGCCAAGGTTTACGGGGGGCAAGTGGCTACACCTTC. It yields the protein CASSQGLRGASGYTF.

The chain has TRBV2 and TRBJ2-7; the D gene is possibly TRBD1 (5 bases). V was cut by 7 bases and J by 4 bases, with 14 bases left in between. CDR1 and CDR2 (germline): SNHLY, FYNNEI. CDR3 length: 13 residues. The CDR3 DNA is TGTGCCAGCACGACAGCCGTGAGGTACGAGCAGTACTTC. This gives the protein CASTTAVRYEQYF.

The J gene is TRBJ2-1, the V gene TRBV28; D unresolved. Looked up from germline, CDR1 is MDHEN and CDR2 is SYDVKM. Trimming left V 3 bases short and J 7 bases short, with 16 bases between. CDR3 length equals 15 residues. The CDR3 DNA sequence: TGTGCCAGCAGTTTCCGTCGACTTGGGTGGAATGAGCAGTTCTTC. This gives the protein CASSFRRLGWNEQFF. The full variable domain, completed using reference TRBV28 and TRBJ2-1, is DVKVTQSSRYLVKRTGEKVFLECVQDMDHENMFWYRQDPGLGLRLIYFSYDVKMKEKGDIPEGYSVSREKKERFSLILESASTNQTSMYLCASSFRRLGWNEQFFGPGTRLTVL.

J is TRBJ1-1 and V is TRBV12-2. TRBV12-2 is a listed pseudogene. The CDR3 length is 16 residues. The CDR3 coding sequence is TGTGCAAGTCGCGCTCCTACCATCCACCCGAACACTGAAGCTTTCTTT. Amino acids: CASRAPTIHPNTEAFF.

This clone was detected only a few times. CDR3 bases: TGTGCCAGCAGCCCGGGGGGCTACGAGCAGTACTTC. This encodes CASSPGGYEQYF. The rearrangement joins TRBV7-9 to TRBJ2-7, with 7 bases matching TRBD2. Germline V gives CDR1 SEHNR, CDR2 FQNEAQ (reference sequence). The V and J ends lost 5 bases and 3 bases, in that order; junction bases with no gene match: 1. The CDR3 has 12 amino acids.

The J gene is TRBJ1-1, the V gene TRBV6-4, with unresolved D. CDR1 and CDR2 from the germline V gene are MRHNA and SNTAGT. V gave up 3 bases and J gave up 1 base, with 6 bases separating them. The CDR3 totals 13 residues. CDR3 sequence (DNA): TGTGCCAGCAGTGAAAAGCCGAACACTGAAGCTTTCTTT. Translated: CASSEKPNTEAFF.

This chain uses TRBV9 with TRBJ2-3; possible D gene TRBD2, 5 bases. The V and J ends lost 0 bases and 3 bases respectively, with 14 bases between them. Per the germline V gene, CDR1 is SGDLS and CDR2 is YYNGEE. CDR3 size: 16 residues. For the CDR3, the DNA is TGTGCCAGCAGCGTAGACGGAGGAGTTGCGACAGATACGCAGTATTTT. Translating gives CASSVDGGVATDTQYF.

This chain connects TRBV19 to TRBJ2-3, with 8 bases aligning to TRBD2. The germline V gene encodes CDR1 LNHDA and CDR2 SQIVND (reference sequence). The CDR3 is made up of 15 amino acids. Germline trimming cut 3 bases from V and 5 bases from J; bases unmatched to any gene: 7. The chain's CDR3 is CASSISGAGGDTQYF. The CDR3 DNA reads TGTGCCAGTAGTATTAGCGGGGCTGGCGGAGATACGCAGTATTTT.

V and J are TRBV5-1 and TRBJ2-7; the match to TRBD1 covers 8 bases. Germline V gene data show CDR1 as SGHRS and CDR2 as YFSETQ. CDR3 length equals 12 residues. After removal of 10 bases from V and 3 bases from J, the junction contained 6 bases not matched to a gene. The CDR3, as DNA: TGCGCCCGAGGACAGGGAGGCTACGAGCAGTACTTC. Encoded protein: CARGQGGYEQYF.

The rearrangement joins TRBV6-5 to TRBJ1-2; 8 positions agree with TRBD1. Germline assignment: CDR1 MNHEY and CDR2 SVGAGI. Trimming at V came to 6 bases and at J to 4 bases, leaving 4 bases not matched to a gene. The CDR3 sequence is 13 residues long. CDR3 residues: CASRETGAYGYTF. DNA for the CDR3: TGTGCCAGCAGAGAGACAGGGGCCTATGGCTACACCTTC.